This is a list of T cell receptor beta chains from one sample in a study of siplizumab effects on memory and regulatory T cells. Data came from immunoSEQ multiplex PCR; TCRdb stores just in-frame clones and leaves some out. This table holds around 94,000 clones, 80% to 95% found once. Sample: CD4+ T cells sorted from blood. Receptors originate from a human donor in good health. The CDR3 runs from the conserved cysteine through the conserved F or W. D genes are given only for firm matches. Not every row has a clone size; where given, it reads once, few, many or a size class.

j_call	clone_size	d_call	v_call	cdr3_length	cdr3_aa	cdr3_nt
TRBJ1-6	-	TRBD1	TRBV19	17	CASQHRGGGSYNSPLHF	TGTGCCAGTCAGCACAGGGGAGGAGGCTCCTATAATTCACCCCTCCACTTT
TRBJ1-2	few	-	TRBV6-6	12	CATLRGSTGYTF	TGTGCCACCTTGAGGGGTTCGACCGGCTACACCTTC
TRBJ2-7	once	TRBD2	TRBV19	13	CASTYQGGYEQYF	TGTGCCAGTACTTATCAGGGAGGGTACGAGCAGTACTTC
TRBJ2-7	-	-	TRBV11-2	11	CASSRTGEQYF	TGTGCCAGCAGCCGGACTGGAGAGCAGTACTTC
TRBJ2-1	-	-	TRBV7-9	16	CASSLGFASTYNEQFF	TGTGCCAGCAGCTTAGGATTCGCCTCTACCTACAATGAGCAGTTCTTC
TRBJ2-5	-	-	TRBV5-4	13	CASSIWGGETQYF	TGTGCCAGTAGTATTTGGGGCGGAGAGACCCAGTACTTC
TRBJ1-5	-	-	TRBV28	11	CASSANQPQHF	TGTGCCAGCAGTGCTAACCAGCCCCAGCATTTT
TRBJ2-7	-	TRBD1	TRBV5-4	13	CASSLQGADEQYF	TGTGCCAGCAGCTTACAGGGGGCTGACGAGCAGTACTTC
TRBJ2-3	-	-	TRBV5-4	13	CASSLGYLDTQYF	TGTGCCAGCAGCTTGGGATATCTCGATACGCAGTATTTT
TRBJ2-1	-	-	TRBV7-6	14	CASSWAGRGNEQFF	TGTGCCAGCAGTTGGGCGGGACGAGGCAATGAGCAGTTCTTC
TRBJ1-1	-	-	TRBV27	14	CASSPPRQRGAAFF	TGTGCCAGCAGTCCACCCCGACAACGAGGGGCGGCTTTCTTT
TRBJ2-7	few	-	TRBV27	13	CASRETDAYEQYF	TGTGCCAGCAGGGAGACAGATGCCTACGAGCAGTACTTC
TRBJ1-2	-	TRBD1	TRBV4-1	16	CASSPRGAGGEKGYTF	TGCGCCAGCAGCCCTCGTGGGGCAGGGGGCGAGAAAGGCTACACCTTC
TRBJ2-1	-	-	TRBV7-2	15	CASSLVATAGNEQFF	TGTGCCAGCAGCTTAGTGGCAACAGCTGGGAATGAGCAGTTCTTC
TRBJ2-2	-	-	TRBV30	14	CAWNVGRTTGELFF	TGTGCCTGGAATGTTGGGCGGACCACCGGGGAGCTGTTTTTT
TRBJ2-7	once	-	TRBV30	13	CAWSVRQTYEQYF	TGTGCCTGGAGTGTACGGCAGACCTACGAGCAGTACTTC
TRBJ2-2	-	TRBD2	TRBV29-1	17	CSVPKSSGSQGSGELFF	TGCAGCGTTCCTAAGTCTAGCGGGAGCCAAGGTAGCGGGGAGCTGTTTTTT
TRBJ2-2	-	TRBD1	TRBV7-3	15	CASSLTGTGPGELFF	TGTGCCAGCAGCTTAACGGGGACAGGGCCCGGGGAGCTGTTTTTT
TRBJ2-3	-	TRBD1	TRBV5-4	15	CASSLVGQLGDTQYF	TGTGCCAGCAGCTTGGTGGGACAGTTGGGAGATACGCAGTATTTT
TRBJ2-3	-	-	TRBV4-2	18	CASSQDIPAITSTDTQYF	TGTGCCAGCAGCCAAGATATCCCGGCCATCACTAGCACAGATACGCAGTATTTT
TRBJ1-1	-	TRBD1	TRBV6-1	16	CASSGTGGWANTEAFF	TGTGCCAGCAGTGGGACAGGGGGCTGGGCGAACACTGAAGCTTTCTTT
TRBJ1-1	once	-	TRBV28	12	CASSFNGREAFF	TGTGCCAGCAGTTTTAATGGGAGGGAAGCTTTCTTT
TRBJ1-2	medium-sized	-	TRBV5-1	13	CASSLGTNYGYTF	TGCGCCAGCAGCTTGGGCACCAACTATGGCTACACCTTC
TRBJ1-1	-	-	TRBV2	15	CASGPQLALNTEAFF	TGTGCCAGCGGACCGCAACTGGCTTTGAACACTGAAGCTTTCTTT
TRBJ2-7	-	TRBD1	TRBV6-1	14	CASSVGTGGIEQYF	TGTGCCAGCAGTGTCGGGACAGGGGGCATCGAGCAGTACTTC
TRBJ1-1	-	-	TRBV7-9	12	CASSLGAAVTFF	TGTGCCAGCAGCTTAGGGGCAGCCGTGACTTTCTTT
TRBJ2-1	-	TRBD2	TRBV10-3	17	CAISERGGRAGGNEQFF	TGTGCCATCAGTGAGAGGGGGGGGAGAGCGGGAGGCAATGAGCAGTTCTTC
TRBJ2-1	-	-	TRBV27	16	CASSFRGLSSYNEQFF	TGTGCCAGCAGTTTTCGGGGATTAAGCTCCTACAATGAGCAGTTCTTC
TRBJ2-1	-	TRBD2	TRBV7-3	15	CASSPGTSGSTEQFF	TGTGCCAGCAGCCCCGGGACTAGCGGGAGCACTGAGCAGTTCTTC
TRBJ1-2	once	-	TRBV6-1	14	CASSEARVNYGYTF	TGTGCCAGCAGTGAAGCGCGGGTGAACTATGGCTACACCTTC
TRBJ2-5	-	-	TRBV2	10	CASTGETQYF	TGTGCCAGCACGGGGGAGACCCAGTACTTC
TRBJ1-2	-	-	TRBV28	15	CASSSPTPYNYGYTF	TGTGCCAGCAGTTCCCCGACACCTTATAACTATGGCTACACCTTC
TRBJ2-3	-	TRBD2	TRBV14	16	CASSLGLVKPTDTQYF	TGTGCCAGCAGCCTGGGACTAGTCAAACCCACAGATACGCAGTATTTT
TRBJ2-7	-	TRBD2	TRBV9	15	CASSARGTSSLEQYF	TGTGCCAGCAGCGCAAGGGGGACTAGTTCTCTCGAGCAGTACTTC
TRBJ2-7	-	TRBD1	TRBV5-4	14	CASSPPGQAYEQYF	TGTGCCAGCAGCCCCCCGGGACAGGCCTACGAGCAGTACTTC
TRBJ1-5	-	-	TRBV10-2	13	CASSWGINQPQHF	TGCGCCAGCAGTTGGGGAATCAATCAGCCCCAGCATTTT
TRBJ1-3	once	TRBD1	TRBV9	15	CASSGRTGVGNTIYF	TGTGCCAGCAGCGGGAGGACAGGGGTTGGAAACACCATATATTTT
TRBJ2-1	-	-	TRBV7-9	16	CASSPRGRGPYNEQFF	TGTGCCAGCAGCCCAAGGGGGCGGGGACCCTACAATGAGCAGTTCTTC
TRBJ2-7	-	-	TRBV5-1	14	CASSVPGSLYEQYF	TGCGCCAGCAGTGTCCCCGGATCCCTTTACGAGCAGTACTTC
TRBJ1-2	once	-	TRBV30	14	CAWSVPGLNYGYTF	TGTGCCTGGAGTGTACCGGGACTTAACTATGGCTACACCTTC
TRBJ2-5	-	-	TRBV18	16	CASSPRSNTLRQTQYF	TGTGCCAGCTCACCAAGAAGTAACACATTGCGGCAGACCCAGTACTTC
TRBJ2-1	-	-	TRBV18	14	CATRETRTYNEQFF	TGTGCCACCCGGGAGACCCGGACCTACAATGAGCAGTTCTTC
TRBJ2-2	once	-	TRBV5-1	12	CASSLLTGELFF	TGCGCCAGCAGCTTGCTAACCGGGGAGCTGTTTTTT
TRBJ2-2	-	TRBD2	TRBV11-2	16	CASSSRGAGLTGELFF	TGTGCCAGCAGCTCGCGGGGGGCGGGATTAACCGGGGAGCTGTTTTTT
TRBJ2-3	-	-	TRBV7-3	13	CASSRGNEGTQYF	TGTGCCAGCAGCCGAGGGAACGAGGGTACGCAGTATTTT
TRBJ2-5	-	-	TRBV11-2	15	CASSSPAKGEETQYF	TGTGCCAGCAGCTCCCCCGCGAAAGGGGAAGAGACCCAGTACTTC
TRBJ2-5	-	-	TRBV7-2	14	CASSLVSGEETQYF	TGTGCCAGCAGCTTAGTCTCGGGGGAAGAGACCCAGTACTTC
TRBJ1-5	-	-	TRBV27	15	CASSYREKAHQPQHF	TGTGCCAGCAGTTACCGGGAAAAGGCCCACCAGCCCCAGCATTTT
TRBJ2-1	-	TRBD1	TRBV9	15	CASSADRGGYNEQFF	TGTGCCAGCAGCGCGGACAGGGGAGGTTACAATGAGCAGTTCTTC
TRBJ1-5	-	TRBD1	TRBV6-5	15	CASKGGQGENQPQHF	TGTGCCAGCAAAGGGGGACAGGGTGAAAATCAGCCCCAGCATTTT
TRBJ2-1	-	-	TRBV28	15	CASSLGTGPYNEQFF	TGTGCCAGCAGCCTAGGGACTGGTCCCTACAATGAGCAGTTCTTC